This T cell receptor beta chain was obtained from a study of control samples from healthy donors and cancer patients. Here immunoSEQ multiplex PCR was the method, and the copy in TCRdb shows in-frame clones only, minus some. The sample includes several thousand clones, about four fifths of them seen just once. This CDR3 is 13 amino acids long. Between the trimmed V and J ends, which lost 4 bases and 4 bases, there was a span of 10 bases. The source is a female donor with lung cancer. The sample comprised formalin-fixed, paraffin-embedded tissue. This sequence joins TRBV12-3 or TRBV12-4 and TRBJ1-1; D may be TRBD1 (5 bases). CDR3 nucleotides: TGTGCCAGCAGTTCGGACAAGTCCACTGAAGCTTTCTTT. It specifies CASSSDKSTEAFF.